The 6 T cell receptor beta chains below come from one sample, sequenced in a study of beta chain features in type 1 diabetes. Sequencing targeted expressed TCRB transcripts, as all isolated RNA had been reverse transcribed. Sequencing used immunoSEQ multiplex PCR; TCRdb keeps in-frame clones, though not all of them. The table lists about 150,000 clones, around a tenth of them singletons. Sequencing input: central memory CD4+ T cells from blood. These receptors all stem from a man between 18 and 35 years old in good health.

Details on this clone: This sample includes further DNA sequences coding for the same CDR3. The chain is built from TRBV5-4 and TRBJ1-2; a possible D gene is TRBD1 (5 bases). The ends were cut back, 5 bases at V and 5 bases at J, with 13 bases in the middle. The CDR3 runs 13 residues. CDR1 is SGHNT, CDR2 YYREEE, per germline (reference sequence). CDR3 in amino acids: CASSLDSNYGYTF. In DNA, the CDR3 is TGTGCCAGCAGTTTAGACAGCAATTATGGCTACACCTTC.

This chain joins TRBV4-3 and TRBJ2-5; 8 bases match TRBD2. CDR3 length equals 16 residues. Germline V gene lookup returns CDR1 LGHNA and CDR2 YSLEER. The ends lost 4 bases at V and 4 bases at J; junction bases unmatched: 11. CDR3 in amino acids: CASSRTPTSERETQYF. CDR3 coding DNA: TGCGCCAGCAGCCGAACCCCGACTAGCGAGCGAGAGACCCAGTACTTC.

In its sample, this clone was seen many times. This chain joins TRBV5-6 and TRBJ2-4, with D possibly being TRBD2 (5 bases). The CDR3 is 15 residues long. Deletions cut 3 bases from V and 4 bases from J, with 14 bases between. The germline V gene has CDR1 SGHDT and CDR2 YYEEEE. Here the CDR3 DNA reads TGTGCCAGCAGCTGGAGGAGTACTGGGAAAAACATTCAGTACTTC. It translates to CASSWRSTGKNIQYF.

This chain links TRBV21-1 with TRBJ1-2; TRBD1, the table's D call, lacks a check against the DNA. TRBV21-1 is a listed pseudogene. The CDR3 totals 17 residues. The CDR3: CASSKGCLGQGIGGYTF. CDR3 DNA: TGTGCCAGCAGCAAAGGCTGCCTGGGACAGGGAATAGGTGGCTACACCTTC.

This clone has just a few counts. The chain combines TRBV12-2 with TRBJ1-5; the table calls TRBD1, which could not be checked here. TRBV12-2 is shown as a pseudogene. The CDR3 consists of 15 residues. CDR3 in amino acids: CASRPGHRGGQPQHF. In DNA form, the CDR3 reads TGTGCAAGTCGCCCGGGACACAGGGGGGGCCAGCCCCAGCATTTT.

This clone was seen a handful of times. This rearrangement joins TRBV4-2 to TRBJ1-6; TRBD1 agrees at 7 bases. The CDR3 covers 16 residues. The J segment lost 7 bases and the V segment lost 0 bases, leaving 6 bases of the junction unmatched. Germline lookup yields CDR1 LGHNA and CDR2 YNFKEQ. CDR3 coding DNA: TGTGCCAGCAGCCAAGAGGCCGGGACAGCAAATTCACCCCTCCACTTT. Its protein product is CASSQEAGTANSPLHF.